The 17 T cell receptor beta chains below all came from one sample that was sequenced in a study of blood T cells in healthy people across ages. A second PCR of roughly 7 to 11 cycles used a sample-barcoded 5' primer and a J-beta primer mix. TCRdb called the 5' RACE reads again in MiXCR, with one record for every CDR3 protein. In the table there are around 650,000 distinct CDR3 sequences, 35% to 50% of which are singletons. Sequenced: blood. These receptor sequences come from a man older than 75 in good health.

The chain carries TRBV5-1 and TRBJ1-1; D remains unclear. Germline values: CDR1 SGHRS, CDR2 YFSETQ. This CDR3 contains 17 residues. V was shortened by 5 bases and J by 1 base, with 21 bases between the two germline ends. CDR3 loop: CASRGVADIGRNTEAFF. CDR3 sequence (DNA): TGCGCCAGCAGAGGTGTCGCCGACATCGGGAGGAACACTGAAGCTTTCTTT.

This clonotype was observed a few times. The CDR3 loop reads CSARDDVTEQYF. In DNA form, the CDR3 reads TGCAGTGCTAGAGATGATGTTACCGAGCAGTACTTC. The chain employs TRBV20-1 and TRBJ2-4; D remains ambiguous. The better agreement between TRBJ2-7 and the DNA end casts doubt on the J call. The CDR3 totals 12 residues. CDR1 and CDR2 (germline): DFQATT, SNEGSKA (reference sequence).

This clonotype has ten or more counts. The V call is TRBV7-3, the J call TRBJ2-3, with no clear D. V shed 5 bases and J shed 2 bases, with 8 bases lying between them. The CDR3 is made up of 13 amino acids. Germline V gene sequence: CDR1 SGHTA, CDR2 FQGTGA. The CDR3 here is CASSQHYTDTQYF. DNA of the CDR3: TGTGCCAGCAGCCAGCATTACACAGATACGCAGTATTTT.

V gene TRBV7-3 combines with J gene TRBJ2-5; 8 bases fit TRBD1. The CDR3 sequence is 15 residues long. CDR1 is SGHTA and CDR2 is FQGTGA in the germline V gene. V trimming: 5 bases; J trimming: 5 bases; junction bases outside the gene matches: 10. The CDR3 DNA reads TGTGCCAGCAGCCCTCCCCTGACAGGGGATGAGACCCAGTACTTC. As protein: CASSPPLTGDETQYF.

This clonotype was observed a few times. The chain combines TRBV10-3 with TRBJ1-1; D unclear. V was pared by 6 bases and J by 1 base, with 9 bases between. This CDR3 is built from 13 residues. Germline CDR1 is ENHRY and CDR2 is SYGVKD. The DNA for the CDR3 is TGTGCCATCAGACGAGGTGAGAACACTGAAGCTTTCTTT. Its translation: CAIRRGENTEAFF.

The V gene is TRBV6-4, the J gene TRBJ2-5; 8 nucleotides align to TRBD1. This CDR3 region has 18 residues. Germline values: CDR1 MRHNA, CDR2 SNTAGT. Trimming took 6 bases from V and 5 from J; bases not matched to a gene: 20. The chain's CDR3 is CASRVGQGGYSSRETQYF. CDR3 DNA: TGTGCCAGCAGAGTCGGACAGGGAGGATATTCTAGTAGGGAGACCCAGTACTTC.

The genes are TRBV20-1 and TRBJ1-6; no firm D call. The CDR3 loop spans 14 amino acids. CDR1 DFQATT and CDR2 SNEGSKA come from the germline V gene (reference sequence). Trimming took 0 bases from V and 5 from J, leaving 8 bases between them. CDR3 sequence: CSARDQGNNSPLHF. The CDR3, as DNA: TGCAGTGCTAGAGATCAAGGAAATAATTCACCCCTCCACTTT.

This clonotype was picked up a small number of times. The rearrangement links TRBV29-1 to TRBJ2-7, with 7 bases fitting TRBD1. The junction had 6 bases not matched to a gene; V was cut back by 4 bases and J by 6 bases. Germline CDR1 SQVTM, CDR2 ANQGSEA. The CDR3 contains 12 residues. The CDR3 loop reads CSVAVTGSEQYF. In DNA form, the CDR3 reads TGCAGCGTTGCTGTGACAGGGAGCGAGCAGTACTTC.

In its sample, this clonotype was seen a few times. The V gene is TRBV28, the J gene TRBJ2-3; unclear D gene. Germline V gives CDR1 MDHEN, CDR2 SYDVKM. The CDR3 sequence is 18 residues long. Between the trimmed V and J ends, which lost 2 bases and 0 bases, there was a span of 18 bases. CDR3 sequence (DNA): TGTGCCAGCAGTTTAAGTCTCCAGGAATGGTCTAGCACAGATACGCAGTATTTT. Translated: CASSLSLQEWSSTDTQYF.

The chain couples TRBV12-3 or TRBV12-4 to TRBJ2-5; 7 bases agree with TRBD2. The CDR3 sequence is 14 residues long. The J segment lost 7 bases and the V segment lost 6 bases, leaving 11 bases of the junction unmatched. CDR3 bases: TGTGCCAGCAGCCGGGCCGGGACTACTGGGACCCAGTACTTC. Translation: CASSRAGTTGTQYF.

The rearrangement joins TRBV2 to TRBJ2-2; 11 bases align to TRBD2. This CDR3 is 16 amino acids long. Germline-derived CDR1 and CDR2 are SNHLY and FYNNEI. V lost 6 bases, J lost 1 base, and 4 bases stayed unmatched. The CDR3 DNA follows: TGTGCCAGCAGGCTCCTAGCGGGGGGGAACACCGGGGAGCTGTTTTTT. Translated: CASRLLAGGNTGELFF.

The chain uses TRBV7-2 and TRBJ2-3; 8 bases agree with TRBD2. The germline gives CDR1 SGHTA, CDR2 FQGNSA. J lost 5 bases, V lost 1 base, and 8 bases had no gene match. CDR3 size: 16 residues. This CDR3 is CASSLVGAGVKDTQYF. CDR3 DNA: TGTGCCAGCAGCTTAGTTGGAGCGGGAGTCAAAGATACGCAGTATTTT. Based on the CDR3 plus reference TRBV7-2 and TRBJ2-3, the full variable domain is GAGVSQSPSNKVTEKGKDVELRCDPISGHTALYWYRQSLGQGLEFLIYFQGNSAPDKSGLPSDRFSAERTGGSVSTLTIQRTQQEDSAVYLCASSLVGAGVKDTQYFGPGTRLTVL.

This clonotype came up a few times. This rearrangement joins TRBV6-2 or TRBV6-3 to TRBJ2-7, with 7 bases fitting TRBD1. With V trimmed by 6 bases and J by 2 bases, 10 bases remained unmatched. This CDR3 region has 15 residues. Germline lookup yields CDR1 MNHEY and CDR2 SVGEGT. CDR3: CASSRWDSGTYEQYF. Here the CDR3 DNA reads TGTGCCAGCAGCCGATGGGACAGTGGTACCTACGAGCAGTACTTC.

This chain connects TRBV7-2 to TRBJ2-5; TRBD2 agrees at 8 bases. The CDR3 is 18 amino acids. J was trimmed by 1 base and V by 5 bases; bases with no gene match: 15. Germline loops: CDR1 SGHTA, CDR2 FQGNSA. DNA for the CDR3: TGTGCCAGCAGCCCCCGTTACGGGGGGGCCCTTGGCCAAGAGACCCAGTACTTC. This translates into CASSPRYGGALGQETQYF. Based on the CDR3 plus reference TRBV7-2 and TRBJ2-5, the full variable domain is GAGVSQSPSNKVTEKGKDVELRCDPISGHTALYWYRQSLGQGLEFLIYFQGNSAPDKSGLPSDRFSAERTGGSVSTLTIQRTQQEDSAVYLCASSPRYGGALGQETQYFGPGTRLLVL.

The CDR3 spells CASSRQGNGDEQYF. CDR3 bases: TGTGCCAGCTCTCGACAGGGTAATGGAGACGAGCAGTACTTC. The chain employs TRBV18 and TRBJ2-7; 7 positions match TRBD1. Germline CDR1 reads KGHSH; CDR2 reads LQKENI. This CDR3 has 14 residues. V dropped 6 bases and J dropped 5; count of bases not matched to a gene: 10.

The chain carries TRBV5-1 and TRBJ2-1, with D perhaps TRBD1 (6 bases). CDR3 size: 15 residues. Trimming took off 4 bases at V and 7 bases at J, with 18 bases between the two ends. Germline CDR1 reads SGHRS; CDR2 reads YFSETQ. The DNA for the CDR3 is TGCGCCAGCAGCCGGAGTAACAGGGAGACGAATGAGCAGTTCTTC. It codes for CASSRSNRETNEQFF. Using reference TRBV5-1 and TRBJ2-1 for the parts outside the CDR3, the full variable domain is KAGVTQTPRYLIKTRGQQVTLSCSPISGHRSVSWYQQTPGQGLQFLFEYFSETQRNKGNFPGRFSGRQFSNSRSEMNVSTLELGDSALYLCASSRSNRETNEQFFGPGTRLTVL.

The V call is TRBV11-2, the J call TRBJ2-7; D not certain. The CDR3 is 13 residues long. Trimming pared 11 bases from V and 2 bases from J, leaving 16 bases between. The germline V gene encodes CDR1 SGHAT and CDR2 FQNNGV. CDR3 nucleotides: TGTGCCTCTCAGAACAGACGTACCTACGAGCAGTACTTC. Amino acid sequence: CASQNRRTYEQYF.